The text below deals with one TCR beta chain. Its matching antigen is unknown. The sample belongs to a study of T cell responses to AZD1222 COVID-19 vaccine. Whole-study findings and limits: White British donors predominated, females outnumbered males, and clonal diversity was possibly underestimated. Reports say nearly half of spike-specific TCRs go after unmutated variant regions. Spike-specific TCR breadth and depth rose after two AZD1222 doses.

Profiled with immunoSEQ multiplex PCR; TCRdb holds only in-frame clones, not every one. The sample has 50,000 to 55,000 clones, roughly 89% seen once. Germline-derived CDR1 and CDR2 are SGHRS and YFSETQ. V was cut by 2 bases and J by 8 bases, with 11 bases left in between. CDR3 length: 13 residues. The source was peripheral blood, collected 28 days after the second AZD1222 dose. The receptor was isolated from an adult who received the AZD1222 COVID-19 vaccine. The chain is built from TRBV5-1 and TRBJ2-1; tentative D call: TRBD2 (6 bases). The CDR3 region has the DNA TGCGCCAGCAGCTTCTCGACTAGAGATGAGCAGTTCTTC. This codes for CASSFSTRDEQFF.